This T cell receptor beta chain was retrieved from a study of identical twins. Germline V gives CDR1 LGHNA, CDR2 YSLEER. After removal of 0 bases from V and 3 bases from J, the junction contained 6 bases not matched to a gene. The CDR3 spans 17 residues. The donor group consisted entirely of healthy Caucasians. Study-wide points: The abundant beta clonotypes from cord blood had fewer insertions, and memory repertoires had none of this. Twin pairs' shared out-of-frame alpha sequences were enriched in low generation probability.

cDNA carried unique molecular identifiers, and a universal primer site was added by template switching. Using its own MiXCR run on the 5' RACE reads, TCRdb lists one record per CDR3 protein. The sample has approximately 260,000 distinct CDR3 sequences, more than 13% seen once. There are many counts of this clonotype. Antigen specificity is unknown. V usage is TRBV4-3 and J usage is TRBJ2-2, with 8 bases identical to TRBD1. The clonotype was recovered from a woman aged 18-29 years in good health. The sequenced sample was memory (CD45RO+) T cells sorted from blood. The CDR3 DNA is TGCGCCAGCAGCCAAGAAACGGGACAGGAAGACACCGGGGAGCTGTTTTTT. This sequence encodes CASSQETGQEDTGELFF.